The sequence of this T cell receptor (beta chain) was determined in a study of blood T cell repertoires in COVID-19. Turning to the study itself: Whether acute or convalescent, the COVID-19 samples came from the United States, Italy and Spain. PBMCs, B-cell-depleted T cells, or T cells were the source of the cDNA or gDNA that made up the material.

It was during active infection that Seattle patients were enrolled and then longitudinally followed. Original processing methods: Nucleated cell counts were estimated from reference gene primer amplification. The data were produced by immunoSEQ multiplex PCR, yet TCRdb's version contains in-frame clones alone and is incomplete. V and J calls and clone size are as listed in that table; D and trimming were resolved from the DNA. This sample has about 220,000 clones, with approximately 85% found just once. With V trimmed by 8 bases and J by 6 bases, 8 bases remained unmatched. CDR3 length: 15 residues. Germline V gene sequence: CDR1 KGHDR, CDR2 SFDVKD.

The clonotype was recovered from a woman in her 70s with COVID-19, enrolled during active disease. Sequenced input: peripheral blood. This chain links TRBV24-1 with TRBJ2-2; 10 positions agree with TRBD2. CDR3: CATIRVAGGPGELFF. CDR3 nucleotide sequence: TGTGCCACCATTCGGGTAGCGGGAGGTCCCGGGGAGCTGTTTTTT.